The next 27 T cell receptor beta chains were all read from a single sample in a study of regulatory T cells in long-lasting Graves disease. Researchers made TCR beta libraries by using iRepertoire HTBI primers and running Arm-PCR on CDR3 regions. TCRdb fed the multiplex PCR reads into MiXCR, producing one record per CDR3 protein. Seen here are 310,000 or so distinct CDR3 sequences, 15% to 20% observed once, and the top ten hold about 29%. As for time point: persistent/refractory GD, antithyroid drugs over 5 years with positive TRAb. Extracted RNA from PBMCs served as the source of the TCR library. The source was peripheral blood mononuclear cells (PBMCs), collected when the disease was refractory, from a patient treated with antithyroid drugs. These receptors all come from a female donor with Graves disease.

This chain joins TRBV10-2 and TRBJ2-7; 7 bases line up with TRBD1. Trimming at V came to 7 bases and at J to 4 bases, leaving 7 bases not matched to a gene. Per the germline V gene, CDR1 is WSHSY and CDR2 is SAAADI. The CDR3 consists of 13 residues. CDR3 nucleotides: TGCGCCAGCATGCGACAGGGAACGTACGAGCAGTACTTC. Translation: CASMRQGTYEQYF.

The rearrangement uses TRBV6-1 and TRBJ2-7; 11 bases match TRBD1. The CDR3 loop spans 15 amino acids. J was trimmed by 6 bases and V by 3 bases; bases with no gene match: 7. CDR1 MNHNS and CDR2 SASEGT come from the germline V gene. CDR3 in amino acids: CASSDGTGGILEQYF. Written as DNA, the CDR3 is TGTGCCAGCAGTGACGGGACAGGGGGGATCCTCGAGCAGTACTTC.

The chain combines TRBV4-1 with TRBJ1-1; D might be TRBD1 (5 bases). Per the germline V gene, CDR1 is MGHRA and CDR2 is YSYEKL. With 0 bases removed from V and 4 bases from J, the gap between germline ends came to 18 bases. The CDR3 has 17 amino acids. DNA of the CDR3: TGCGCCAGCAGCCAAGAAATTATAGGGAGAGGGGTCACTGAAGCTTTCTTT. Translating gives CASSQEIIGRGVTEAFF.

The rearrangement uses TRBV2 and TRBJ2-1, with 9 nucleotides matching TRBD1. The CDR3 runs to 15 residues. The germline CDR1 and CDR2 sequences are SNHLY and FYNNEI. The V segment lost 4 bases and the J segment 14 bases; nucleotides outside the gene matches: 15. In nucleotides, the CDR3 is TGTGCCAGCAGTGGACGGGGGAGCGGGACAGGGTTGAAGTTCTTC. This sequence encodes CASSGRGSGTGLKFF.

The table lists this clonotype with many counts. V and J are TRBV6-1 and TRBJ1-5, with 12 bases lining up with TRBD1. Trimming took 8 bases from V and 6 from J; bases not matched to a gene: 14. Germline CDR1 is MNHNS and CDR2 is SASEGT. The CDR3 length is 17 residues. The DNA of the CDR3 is TGTGCCAGCTCTGCTCGGAGGCCGGGACAGGGGGCTCAGCCCCAGCATTTT. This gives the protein CASSARRPGQGAQPQHF.

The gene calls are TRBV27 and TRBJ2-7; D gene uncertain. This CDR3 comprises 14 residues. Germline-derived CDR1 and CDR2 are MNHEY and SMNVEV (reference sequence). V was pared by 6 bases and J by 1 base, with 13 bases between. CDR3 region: CASRIEAASYEQYF. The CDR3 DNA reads TGTGCCAGCAGGATCGAGGCCGCTTCCTACGAGCAGTACTTC.

CDR3 loop: CSVEWGALNTEAFF. The CDR3 nucleotides read TGCAGCGTTGAATGGGGGGCGTTGAACACTGAAGCTTTCTTT. This rearrangement joins TRBV29-1 to TRBJ1-1, with a tentative D call TRBD1 (6 bases). V was trimmed by 2 bases and J by 0 bases, leaving 10 bases between them. This CDR3 is built from 14 residues. The germline V gene encodes CDR1 SQVTM and CDR2 ANQGSEA.

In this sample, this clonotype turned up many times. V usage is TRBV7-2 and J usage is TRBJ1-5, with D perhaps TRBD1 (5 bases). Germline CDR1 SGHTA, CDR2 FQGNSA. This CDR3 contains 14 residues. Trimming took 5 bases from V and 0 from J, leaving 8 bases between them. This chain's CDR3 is CASSDRLSNQPQHF. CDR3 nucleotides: TGTGCCAGCAGCGACAGACTTAGCAATCAGCCCCAGCATTTT.

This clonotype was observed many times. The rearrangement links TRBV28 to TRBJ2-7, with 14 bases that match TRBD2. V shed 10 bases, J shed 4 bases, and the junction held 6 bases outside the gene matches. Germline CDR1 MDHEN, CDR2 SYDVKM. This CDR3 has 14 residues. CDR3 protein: CATSGTSGSYEQYF. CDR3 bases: TGTGCCACCTCCGGGACTAGCGGGAGTTACGAGCAGTACTTC.

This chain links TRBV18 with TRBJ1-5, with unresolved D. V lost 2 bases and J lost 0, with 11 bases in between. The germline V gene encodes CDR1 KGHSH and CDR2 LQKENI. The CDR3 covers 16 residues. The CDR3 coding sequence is TGTGCCAGCTCACCAACGCGGGCAGTTAGCAATCAGCCCCAGCATTTT. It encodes CASSPTRAVSNQPQHF.

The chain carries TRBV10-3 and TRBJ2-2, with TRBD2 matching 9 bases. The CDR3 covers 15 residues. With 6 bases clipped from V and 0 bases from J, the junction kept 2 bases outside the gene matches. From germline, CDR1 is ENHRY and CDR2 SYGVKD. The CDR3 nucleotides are TGTGCCATCAGGTCTAGCGGGACGAACACCGGGGAGCTGTTTTTT. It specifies CAIRSSGTNTGELFF.

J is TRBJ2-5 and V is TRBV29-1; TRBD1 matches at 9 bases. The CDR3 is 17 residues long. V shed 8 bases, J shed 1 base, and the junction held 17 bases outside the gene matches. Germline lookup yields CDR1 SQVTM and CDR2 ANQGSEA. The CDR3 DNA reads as TGCAGCATAAATCCCGGGACAGGGATTGGGGTCCAAGAGACCCAGTACTTC. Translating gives CSINPGTGIGVQETQYF.

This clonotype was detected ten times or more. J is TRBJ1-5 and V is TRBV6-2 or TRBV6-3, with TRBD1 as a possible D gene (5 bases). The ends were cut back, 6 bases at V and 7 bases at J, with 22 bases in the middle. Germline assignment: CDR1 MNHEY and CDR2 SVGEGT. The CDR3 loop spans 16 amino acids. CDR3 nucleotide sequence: TGTGCCAGCAGCAGGCTGGGACTCCTTGCAGAGCAGCCCCAGCATTTT. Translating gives CASSRLGLLAEQPQHF.

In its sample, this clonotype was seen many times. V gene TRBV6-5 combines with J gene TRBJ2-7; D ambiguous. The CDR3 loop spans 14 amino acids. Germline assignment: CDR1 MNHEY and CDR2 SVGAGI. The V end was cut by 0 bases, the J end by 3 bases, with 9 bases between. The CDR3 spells CASSYSGPIYEQYF. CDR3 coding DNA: TGTGCCAGCAGTTACTCCGGCCCGATCTACGAGCAGTACTTC.

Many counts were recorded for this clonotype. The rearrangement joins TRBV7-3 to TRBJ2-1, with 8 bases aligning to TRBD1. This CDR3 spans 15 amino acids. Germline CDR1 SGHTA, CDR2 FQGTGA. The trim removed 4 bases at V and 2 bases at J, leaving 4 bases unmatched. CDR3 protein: CASSSRTGPYNEQFF. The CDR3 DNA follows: TGTGCCAGCAGCTCCAGGACAGGGCCCTACAATGAGCAGTTCTTC.

CDR3 sequence reads: CASSSSGTSSYNEQFF. CDR3 bases: TGTGCCAGCAGTTCATCCGGGACAAGCTCCTACAATGAGCAGTTCTTC. V and J are TRBV6-2 or TRBV6-3 and TRBJ2-1, with D possibly matching TRBD1 (6 bases). The CDR3 length is 16 residues. Germline CDR1 and CDR2: MNHEY and SVGEGT. V was shortened by 4 bases and J by 0 bases, with 13 bases between the two germline ends.

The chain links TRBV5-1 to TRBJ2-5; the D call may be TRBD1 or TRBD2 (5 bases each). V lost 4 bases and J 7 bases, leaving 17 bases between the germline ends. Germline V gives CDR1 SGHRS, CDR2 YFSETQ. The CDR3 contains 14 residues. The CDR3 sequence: CASSQGRDGGTQYF. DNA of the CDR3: TGCGCCAGCAGCCAAGGACGGGATGGGGGGACCCAGTACTTC.

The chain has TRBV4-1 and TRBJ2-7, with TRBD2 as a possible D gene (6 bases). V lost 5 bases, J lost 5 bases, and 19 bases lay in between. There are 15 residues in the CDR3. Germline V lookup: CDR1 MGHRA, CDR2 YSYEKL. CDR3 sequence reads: CASSFRDWVRDEQYF. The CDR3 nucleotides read TGCGCCAGCAGCTTCCGGGACTGGGTGAGGGACGAGCAGTACTTC.

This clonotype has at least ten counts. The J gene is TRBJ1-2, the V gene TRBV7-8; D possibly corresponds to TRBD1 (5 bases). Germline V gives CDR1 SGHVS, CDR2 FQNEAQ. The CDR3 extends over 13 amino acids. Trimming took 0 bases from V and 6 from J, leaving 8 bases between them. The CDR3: CASSLALQDGYTF. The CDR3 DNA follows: TGTGCCAGCAGCTTAGCGCTACAGGATGGCTACACCTTC.

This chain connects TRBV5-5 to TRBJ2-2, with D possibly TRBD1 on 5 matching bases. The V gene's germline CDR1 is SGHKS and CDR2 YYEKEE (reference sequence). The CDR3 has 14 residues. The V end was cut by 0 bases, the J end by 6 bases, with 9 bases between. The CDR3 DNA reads TGTGCCAGCAGCTTGGGCAGGGCCGCCGGGGAGCTGTTTTTT. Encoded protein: CASSLGRAAGELFF. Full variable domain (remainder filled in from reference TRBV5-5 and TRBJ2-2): DAGVTQSPTHLIKTRGQQVTLRCSPISGHKSVSWYQQVLGQGPQFIFQYYEKEERGRGNFPDRFSARQFPNYSSELNVNALLLGDSALYLCASSLGRAAGELFFGEGSRLTVL.

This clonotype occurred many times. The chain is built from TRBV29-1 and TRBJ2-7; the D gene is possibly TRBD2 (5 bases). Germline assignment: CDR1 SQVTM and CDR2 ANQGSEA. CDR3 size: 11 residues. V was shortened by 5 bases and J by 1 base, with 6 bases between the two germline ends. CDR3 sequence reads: CSVRDSYEQYF. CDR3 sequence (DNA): TGCAGCGTTCGGGATTCCTACGAGCAGTACTTC.

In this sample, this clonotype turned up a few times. This CDR3 reads CASSSVWDTEAFF. The CDR3 nucleotides are TGTGCCAGCAGCTCCGTTTGGGATACTGAAGCTTTCTTT. The chain has TRBV7-9 and TRBJ1-1, with D unclear. This CDR3 spans 13 amino acids. Germline lookup yields CDR1 SEHNR and CDR2 FQNEAQ (reference sequence). The V and J ends lost 4 bases and 5 bases respectively, with 11 bases between them.

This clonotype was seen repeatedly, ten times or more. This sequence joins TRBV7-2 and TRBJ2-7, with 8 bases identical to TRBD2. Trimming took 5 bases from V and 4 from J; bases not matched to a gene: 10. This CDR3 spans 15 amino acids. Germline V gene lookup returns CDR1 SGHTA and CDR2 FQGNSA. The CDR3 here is CASSRTSGGWYEQYF. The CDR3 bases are TGTGCCAGCAGCCGTACTAGCGGTGGGTGGTACGAGCAGTACTTC.

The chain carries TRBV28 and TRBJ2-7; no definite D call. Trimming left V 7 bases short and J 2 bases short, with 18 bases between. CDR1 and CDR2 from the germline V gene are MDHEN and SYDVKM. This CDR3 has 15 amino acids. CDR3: CASTPSFRGTYEQYF. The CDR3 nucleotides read TGTGCCAGCACCCCCTCCTTCCGTGGGACCTACGAGCAGTACTTC.

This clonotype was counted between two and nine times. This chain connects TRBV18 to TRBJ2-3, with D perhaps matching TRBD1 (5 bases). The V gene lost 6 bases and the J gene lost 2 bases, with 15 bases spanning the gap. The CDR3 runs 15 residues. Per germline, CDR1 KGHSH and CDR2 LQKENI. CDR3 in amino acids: CASSAGYSHTDTQYF. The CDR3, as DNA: TGTGCCAGCTCGGCAGGGTATTCACACACAGATACGCAGTATTTT. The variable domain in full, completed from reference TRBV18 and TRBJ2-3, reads NAGVMQNPRHLVRRRGQEARLRCSPMKGHSHVYWYRQLPEEGLKFMVYLQKENIIDESGMPKERFSAEFPKEGPSILRIQQVVRGDSAAYFCASSAGYSHTDTQYFGPGTRLTVL.

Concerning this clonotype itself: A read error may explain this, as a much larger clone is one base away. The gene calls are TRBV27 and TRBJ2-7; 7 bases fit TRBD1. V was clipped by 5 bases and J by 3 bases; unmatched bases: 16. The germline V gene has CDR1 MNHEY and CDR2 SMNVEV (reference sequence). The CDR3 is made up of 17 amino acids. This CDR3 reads CASSLLRDRAGSYEQYF. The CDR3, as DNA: TGTGCCAGCAGTCTGCTACGAGACAGGGCAGGAAGCTACGAGCAGTACTTC.

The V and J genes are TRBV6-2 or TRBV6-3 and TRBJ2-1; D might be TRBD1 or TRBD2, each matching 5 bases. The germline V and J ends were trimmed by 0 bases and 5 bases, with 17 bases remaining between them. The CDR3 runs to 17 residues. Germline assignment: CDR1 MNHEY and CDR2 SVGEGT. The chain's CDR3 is CASSYSSLEKGDNEQFF. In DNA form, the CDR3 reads TGTGCCAGCAGTTACTCCTCACTAGAAAAAGGGGACAATGAGCAGTTCTTC.